These 32 T cell receptor beta chains share one sample of origin, sequenced in a study of spatial heterogeneity in lung cancer. Study-wide results and caveats: Tumor mutation counts were tracked by expanded intratumoral alpha and beta TCR counts.

TCRdb fed the 5' RACE reads into MiXCR, producing one record per CDR3 protein. This table has 17,000 or so distinct CDR3 sequences, 6.2% appearing once. Their antigen targets remain unknown. Described time point: sample taken at primary tumor resection. This sample comprised lung tumor tissue, obtained at surgery. The receptors originated from a male donor with early-stage non-small cell lung cancer.

This clonotype was recorded at least ten times. The chain combines TRBV29-1 with TRBJ2-1, with D unresolved. Germline V gene lookup returns CDR1 SQVTM and CDR2 ANQGSEA. V dropped 6 bases and J dropped 6 bases, with 15 bases sitting between them. CDR3 size: 13 residues. The CDR3 region has the DNA TGCAGCGTACCTTTAGCATCACTCAATGAGCAGTTCTTC. This translates into CSVPLASLNEQFF.

The chain combines TRBV19 with TRBJ1-5; D possibly corresponds to TRBD1 (5 bases). The V gene's germline CDR1 is LNHDA and CDR2 SQIVND (reference sequence). Trimming removed 10 bases from V and 1 base from J, with 17 bases in between. This CDR3 is built from 15 residues. The CDR3 nucleotides read TGTGCCACCACGTGGGGGAAACAAAGCAATCAGCCCCAGCATTTT. As protein: CATTWGKQSNQPQHF.

This clonotype appeared many times. The chain couples TRBV14 to TRBJ2-5; no definite D call. Trimming removed 1 base from V and 0 bases from J, with 12 bases in between. Germline V lookup: CDR1 SGHDN, CDR2 FVKESK. The CDR3 is made up of 16 amino acids. CDR3 DNA: TGTGCCAGCAGCCAAGGGTATATCCGGGACCAAGAGACCCAGTACTTC. Amino acid sequence: CASSQGYIRDQETQYF.

This clonotype was counted ten times or more. This rearrangement joins TRBV10-3 to TRBJ2-7, with 8 bases identical to TRBD1. The CDR3 has 15 amino acids. Germline values: CDR1 ENHRY, CDR2 SYGVKD. V lost 4 bases and J lost 5; bases outside the gene matches: 10. CDR3 DNA: TGTGCCATCAGTGCTCGACAGGGGCAAAGGAACGAGCAGTACTTC. Translation: CAISARQGQRNEQYF.

In this sample, this clonotype turned up many times. The chain links TRBV6-6 to TRBJ2-3; 9 bases agree with TRBD1. The J segment lost 2 bases and the V segment lost 6 bases, leaving 9 bases of the junction unmatched. The CDR3 runs to 16 residues. CDR1 and CDR2 (germline): MNHNY, SVGAGI (reference sequence). CDR3 bases: TGTGCCAGCAGGTACACCGGGACAGGGACCACAGATACGCAGTATTTT. It encodes CASRYTGTGTTDTQYF.

This clonotype was seen only a few times. This rearrangement joins TRBV28 to TRBJ1-2; D gene ambiguous. Trimming removed 2 bases from V and 4 bases from J, with 8 bases in between. The CDR3 runs to 13 residues. Looked up from germline, CDR1 is MDHEN and CDR2 is SYDVKM. CDR3: CASSLGRAYGYTF. The CDR3 DNA sequence: TGTGCCAGCAGTTTAGGTAGAGCCTATGGCTACACCTTC.

The rearrangement links TRBV13 to TRBJ2-3; perhaps TRBD2 as D (6 bases). V was cut by 8 bases and J by 0 bases, with 9 bases left in between. Germline V CDR1 and CDR2: PRHDT, FYEKMQ (reference sequence). The CDR3 is 13 amino acids. This CDR3 reads CASGGVSTDTQYF. The CDR3 DNA is TGTGCCAGCGGCGGGGTTAGCACAGATACGCAGTATTTT.

In this sample, this clonotype turned up many times. This rearrangement joins TRBV29-1 to TRBJ2-2, with D hard to call. V was cut by 4 bases and J by 6 bases, with 9 bases left in between. CDR1 and CDR2 (germline): SQVTM, ANQGSEA. The CDR3 is made up of 12 amino acids. The CDR3 region has the DNA TGCAGCGTTGGACAAAAGGCCGGGGAGCTGTTTTTT. Translation: CSVGQKAGELFF.

This clonotype was seen at least ten times. The gene calls are TRBV20-1 and TRBJ2-7; 14 nucleotides align to TRBD2. There are 19 residues in the CDR3. Germline assignment: CDR1 DFQATT and CDR2 SNEGSKA (reference sequence). The V segment lost 4 bases and the J segment 0 bases; nucleotides outside the gene matches: 14. In nucleotides, the CDR3 is TGCAGTGCTACCCGACTAGCGGGAGGGCCTACCTCGAGCTCCTACGAGCAGTACTTC. Amino acids: CSATRLAGGPTSSSYEQYF.

Many counts were recorded for this clonotype. The chain joins TRBV15 to TRBJ2-7; D might be TRBD1 or TRBD2, each matching 5 bases. The CDR3 has 13 residues. Trimming took 1 base from V and 7 from J, leaving 11 bases between them. The germline gives CDR1 LNHNV, CDR2 YYDKDF (reference sequence). The CDR3 region has the DNA TGTGCCACCAGCAGAGGCGAGGGGTTAGAGCAGTACTTC. It is translated as CATSRGEGLEQYF.

This clonotype has a count of ten or more. The chain has TRBV7-9 and TRBJ1-2; 8 nucleotides line up with TRBD1. This CDR3 spans 14 amino acids. The V segment lost 4 bases and the J segment 1 base; nucleotides outside the gene matches: 2. Per germline, CDR1 SEHNR and CDR2 FQNEAQ (reference sequence). This CDR3 is CASSSTGGNYGYTF. The CDR3 DNA is TGTGCCAGCAGCTCTACAGGGGGTAACTATGGCTACACCTTC. Full variable domain (remainder filled in from reference TRBV7-9 and TRBJ1-2): DTGVSQNPRHKITKRGQNVTFRCDPISEHNRLYWYRQTLGQGPEFLTYFQNEAQLEKSRLLSDRFSAERPKGSFSTLEIQRTEQGDSAMYLCASSSTGGNYGYTFGSGTRLTVV.

Within the sample, this clonotype is medium-sized. The V call is TRBV5-1, the J call TRBJ2-3; D remains unclear. V lost 4 bases and J lost 3, with 6 bases in between. CDR1 SGHRS and CDR2 YFSETQ come from the germline V gene. The CDR3 extends over 12 amino acids. CDR3 sequence reads: CASSLETDTQYF. The CDR3 DNA reads TGCGCCAGCAGCCTAGAGACAGATACGCAGTATTTT.

This clonotype occurred many times. The rearrangement links TRBV7-2 to TRBJ1-2; a possible D gene is TRBD1 (6 bases). V shed 5 bases and J shed 6 bases, with 16 bases lying between them. This CDR3 region has 14 residues. Per the germline V gene, CDR1 is SGHTA and CDR2 is FQGNSA. The CDR3 region is CASSPPVQGHGYTF. As DNA, the CDR3 is TGTGCCAGCAGCCCCCCAGTACAGGGTCATGGCTACACCTTC.

This chain connects TRBV20-1 to TRBJ1-5; D not resolved. Germline CDR1 reads DFQATT; CDR2 reads SNEGSKA (reference sequence). The CDR3 totals 13 residues. The V end was cut by 5 bases, the J end by 1 base, with 9 bases between. The CDR3 region has the DNA TGCAGTGCTCGGAACGGCAGCAATCAGCCCCAGCATTTT. Translating it yields CSARNGSNQPQHF.

In regard to this clonotype: Being one base from a much bigger clone, this may be a read error. The CDR3 ends on some other residue instead of the conserved phenylalanine or tryptophan, so this is likely a read error. The chain is built from TRBV15 and TRBJ2-7; 8 positions match TRBD1. The CDR3 is 15 amino acids. Germline loops: CDR1 LNHNV, CDR2 YYDKDF (reference sequence). Losses at the gene ends were 0 bases for V and 1 base for J; bases not matched to a gene: 2. The CDR3 bases are TGTGCCACCAGCAGAGATACAGGGGGTTCCTACGAGCAGTACTCC. Amino acid sequence: CATSRDTGGSYEQYS.

This clonotype has a handful of counts. The chain has TRBV7-2 and TRBJ2-1; D is uncertain. This CDR3 region has 11 residues. With 1 base removed from V and 10 bases from J, the gap between germline ends came to 5 bases. The germline V gene encodes CDR1 SGHTA and CDR2 FQGNSA. CDR3 sequence: CASSLVLEQFF. Here the CDR3 DNA reads TGTGCCAGCAGCTTAGTCCTAGAGCAGTTCTTC.

At least ten counts were recorded for this clonotype. The V gene is TRBV20-1, the J gene TRBJ2-7; 7 nucleotides align to TRBD2. Germline V CDR1 and CDR2: DFQATT, SNEGSKA (reference sequence). Trimming took 3 bases from V and 6 from J; bases not matched to a gene: 8. This CDR3 region has 13 residues. DNA of the CDR3: TGCAGTGCTAGCCCCCTAGCGGAAACCGAGCAGTACTTC. It specifies CSASPLAETEQYF.

This clonotype has a count of ten or more. This chain links TRBV30 with TRBJ1-1; possibly TRBD1 for D (6 bases). This CDR3 has 15 residues. Trimming left V 0 bases short and J 7 bases short, with 18 bases between. Germline values: CDR1 GTSNPN, CDR2 SVGIG (reference sequence). The CDR3 DNA sequence: TGTGCCTGGAGTGTACGGGGGCACCTTGCGGTTGAAGCTTTCTTT. This codes for CAWSVRGHLAVEAFF.

Many counts were recorded for this clonotype. The chain recombines TRBV15 with TRBJ2-1; D gene ambiguous. This CDR3 is 15 amino acids long. Germline V gene lookup returns CDR1 LNHNV and CDR2 YYDKDF (reference sequence). Trimming took 0 bases from V and 1 from J, leaving 7 bases between them. The CDR3 DNA follows: TGTGCCACCAGCAGAGATTATGTGTCCTACAATGAGCAGTTCTTC. This translates into CATSRDYVSYNEQFF.

This clonotype was found many times. The chain is built from TRBV6-5 and TRBJ2-5, with D hard to call. Germline-derived CDR1 and CDR2 are MNHEY and SVGAGI. V lost 8 bases and J 1 base, leaving 11 bases between the germline ends. This CDR3 contains 13 residues. In nucleotides, the CDR3 is TGTGCCAGCTTTGGGCCGGGCCAAGAGACCCAGTACTTC. This gives the protein CASFGPGQETQYF.

Many counts were recorded for this clonotype. The V gene is TRBV6-1, the J gene TRBJ1-2; no definite D call. This CDR3 comprises 12 residues. CDR1 MNHNS and CDR2 SASEGT come from the germline V gene. The germline V and J ends were trimmed by 2 bases and 4 bases, with 5 bases remaining between them. This CDR3 reads CASSEQSYGYTF. The CDR3 region has the DNA TGTGCCAGCAGTGAACAAAGCTATGGCTACACCTTC.

This clonotype occurred many times. The chain couples TRBV14 to TRBJ2-3; D is ambiguous. This CDR3 spans 11 amino acids. With 0 bases removed from V and 9 bases from J, the gap between germline ends came to 4 bases. Germline V gene sequence: CDR1 SGHDN, CDR2 FVKESK. This chain's CDR3 is CASSQDTTQYF. The CDR3, as DNA: TGTGCCAGCAGCCAAGATACGACGCAGTATTTT.

This clonotype has ten or more counts. J is TRBJ2-3 and V is TRBV10-3; TRBD2 is a possible D gene (5 bases). V was cut by 0 bases and J by 3 bases, with 10 bases left in between. CDR3 length equals 15 residues. Germline CDR1 ENHRY, CDR2 SYGVKD. CDR3 coding DNA: TGTGCCATCAGTGAGTCGAGTTGGGAGACAGATACGCAGTATTTT. Translation: CAISESSWETDTQYF.

This clonotype was counted ten times or more. The chain is built from TRBV7-3 and TRBJ2-3; 8 nucleotides match TRBD2. Looked up from germline, CDR1 is SGHTA and CDR2 is FQGTGA. The junction had 9 bases not matched to a gene; V was cut back by 4 bases and J by 6 bases. This CDR3 is built from 15 residues. The CDR3 DNA sequence: TGTGCCAGCAGCTCCTGGGCGGGGGGAGGTGATACGCAGTATTTT. Translating it yields CASSSWAGGGDTQYF.

This clonotype has a count of ten or more. This sequence joins TRBV5-4 and TRBJ2-7, with 8 bases that match TRBD1. Germline CDR1 and CDR2: SGHNT and YYREEE (reference sequence). The CDR3 contains 16 residues. The J segment lost 4 bases and the V segment lost 4 bases, leaving 13 bases of the junction unmatched. CDR3 amino acids: CASSEGQTGGFYEQYF. CDR3 DNA sequence: TGTGCCAGCAGCGAGGGACAAACAGGGGGGTTTTACGAGCAGTACTTC.

Within the sample, this clonotype is medium-sized. The chain employs TRBV9 and TRBJ1-2; D unclear. Germline-derived CDR1 and CDR2 are SGDLS and YYNGEE. This CDR3 spans 16 amino acids. V lost 0 bases, J lost 4 bases, and 16 bases lay in between. CDR3 sequence reads: CASSVDSPSGIYGYTF. The CDR3 DNA follows: TGTGCCAGCAGCGTAGATAGCCCTTCTGGGATCTATGGCTACACCTTC.

This clonotype showed up many times. The V and J genes are TRBV6-6 and TRBJ2-1; TRBD2 matches at 9 bases. Germline V gene data show CDR1 as MNHNY and CDR2 as SVGAGI (reference sequence). J was trimmed by 1 base and V by 2 bases; bases with no gene match: 3. CDR3 length: 16 amino acids. This CDR3 reads CASSYTAGGSYNEQFF. The CDR3 region has the DNA TGTGCCAGCAGTTACACGGCGGGAGGGTCCTACAATGAGCAGTTCTTC.

This clonotype was detected only a few times. The rearrangement joins TRBV3-1 to TRBJ1-6; the D gene is possibly TRBD1 (5 bases). The V end lost 4 bases, the J end lost 7 bases, and 14 bases lay between the germline ends. Germline-derived CDR1 and CDR2 are LGHDT and YNNKEL (reference sequence). This CDR3 is built from 15 residues. In DNA form, the CDR3 reads TGTGCCAGCAGCCCGCAGGGACTAAGCAATTCACCCCTCCACTTT. The encoded protein is CASSPQGLSNSPLHF. Combining the CDR3 with reference TRBV3-1 and TRBJ1-6 gives the whole variable domain DTAVSQTPKYLVTQMGNDKSIKCEQNLGHDTMYWYKQDSKKFLKIMFSYNNKELIINETVPNRFSPKSPDKAHLNLHINSLELGDSAVYFCASSPQGLSNSPLHFGNGTRLTVT.

This clonotype was seen repeatedly, ten times or more. The chain joins TRBV5-6 to TRBJ2-3; D might be TRBD2 (5 bases). The CDR3 covers 18 residues. Between the trimmed V and J ends, which lost 3 bases and 3 bases, there was a span of 23 bases. Germline CDR1 SGHDT, CDR2 YYEEEE. The DNA of the CDR3 is TGTGCCAGCAGCTCCTCCGCGAGGGCTCGTCGGTGGACAGATACGCAGTATTTT. Translated, it gives CASSSSARARRWTDTQYF.

This clonotype was detected ten times or more. V gene TRBV5-6 combines with J gene TRBJ1-6, with 10 nucleotides matching TRBD1. Germline assignment: CDR1 SGHDT and CDR2 YYEEEE. The junction had 4 bases not matched to a gene; V was cut back by 0 bases and J by 10 bases. This CDR3 is 15 amino acids long. CDR3 protein: CASSLGQGARSPLHF. CDR3 in DNA: TGTGCCAGCAGCTTGGGACAGGGGGCGCGGTCACCCCTCCACTTT.

This clonotype was picked up many times. The J gene is TRBJ1-5, the V gene TRBV7-9, with TRBD1 as a possible D gene (6 bases). CDR3 length: 14 residues. Trimming took off 7 bases at V and 1 base at J, with 11 bases between the two ends. The germline gives CDR1 SEHNR, CDR2 FQNEAQ (reference sequence). CDR3 coding DNA: TGTGCCAGCAACTTGCAGGGGAGCAATCAGCCCCAGCATTTT. Residues: CASNLQGSNQPQHF.

This clonotype has at least ten counts. In DNA, the CDR3 is TGTGCCAGCAGAGAGGGAGGGGTGAGCACCGGGGAGCTGTTTTTT. It specifies CASREGGVSTGELFF. The V and J genes are TRBV3-1 and TRBJ2-2; 7 bases match TRBD2. The CDR3 is 15 amino acids. With 6 bases clipped from V and 4 bases from J, the junction kept 8 bases outside the gene matches. CDR1 is LGHDT, CDR2 YNNKEL, per germline (reference sequence).